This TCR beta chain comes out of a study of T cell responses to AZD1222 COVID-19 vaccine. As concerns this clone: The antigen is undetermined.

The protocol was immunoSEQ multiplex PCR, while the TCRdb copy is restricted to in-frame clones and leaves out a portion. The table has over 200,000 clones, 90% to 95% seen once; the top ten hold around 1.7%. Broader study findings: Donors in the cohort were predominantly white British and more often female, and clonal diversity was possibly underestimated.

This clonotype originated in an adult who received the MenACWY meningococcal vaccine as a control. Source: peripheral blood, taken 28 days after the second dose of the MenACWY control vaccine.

The CDR3 is CASNLDRGSRDGYTF. The CDR3 DNA is TGTGCCAGCAATTTGGACAGGGGGTCGCGGGATGGCTACACCTTC. The chain carries TRBV2 and TRBJ1-2; 10 bases are a match to TRBD1. The CDR3 spans 15 residues. Germline V gene sequence: CDR1 SNHLY, CDR2 FYNNEI. With V trimmed by 7 bases and J by 6 bases, 11 bases remained unmatched.